Below, 10 T cell receptor beta chains from the same sample are listed, as sequenced in a study of CD8+ T cells in alopecia areata. Described treatment: oral pan-JAK inhibitor, 5-10 mg twice daily. Extracted RNA was reverse transcribed, and the resulting cDNA served as sequencing template. Method: immunoSEQ multiplex PCR; TCRdb's copy keeps in-frame clones and lacks some. The table lists some 220,000 clones, about 50% of them singletons, with approximately 1.4% in the top ten. Material: CD4+ T cells sorted from blood, obtained at week 4, from a patient treated with tofacitinib. The receptors here all came from a human donor with alopecia areata.

The table lists this clone with many counts. The V gene is TRBV25-1, the J gene TRBJ2-3; possibly TRBD1 or TRBD2 for D (6 bases each). V was clipped by 7 bases and J by 2 bases, with 13 bases between them. CDR3 length: 14 residues. Germline lookup yields CDR1 MGHDK and CDR2 SYGVNS. CDR3 in DNA: TGTGCCAGCACTCGTCGGGGGCTCACAGATACGCAGTATTTT. Amino acid sequence: CASTRRGLTDTQYF.

This clone was picked up a small number of times. This chain uses TRBV11-2 with TRBJ2-7; a possible D gene is TRBD1 (7 bases). The CDR3 has 15 amino acids. Deletions cut 4 bases from V and 2 bases from J, with 15 bases between. Germline CDR1 is SGHAT and CDR2 is FQNNGV. This CDR3 reads CASSSRQGGTYEQYF. CDR3 coding DNA: TGTGCCAGCAGCTCCCGACAGGGCGGGACCTACGAGCAGTACTTC.

The genes are TRBV29-1 and TRBJ1-2, with 7 bases fitting TRBD1. The CDR3 covers 13 residues. Germline trimming cut 6 bases from V and 6 bases from J; bases unmatched to any gene: 10. Germline-derived CDR1 and CDR2 are SQVTM and ANQGSEA. CDR3 sequence: CSVRGGGQDGYTF. CDR3 DNA: TGCAGCGTCCGAGGGGGCGGACAGGATGGCTACACCTTC.

The V and J genes are TRBV12-5 and TRBJ2-1, with D unclear. Trimming stripped 4 bases from V and 8 bases from J, with 12 bases between. The CDR3 loop spans 13 amino acids. The germline V gene encodes CDR1 LGHNT and CDR2 FRNRAP. The CDR3 DNA reads as TGTGCTAGTGGTTCACCTCCTGGGGATGAGCAGTTCTTC. It codes for CASGSPPGDEQFF.

This clone came up once. The J gene is TRBJ1-2, the V gene TRBV25-1, with D unclear. Germline V gives CDR1 MGHDK, CDR2 SYGVNS. The V end was cut by 1 base, the J end by 3 bases, with 12 bases between. The CDR3 sequence is 15 residues long. For the CDR3, the DNA is TGTGCCAGCAGTGAATCCCCGGGTAAAGACTATGGCTACACCTTC. It encodes CASSESPGKDYGYTF.

This chain connects TRBV5-6 to TRBJ1-2, with TRBD1 matching 7 bases. The CDR3 has 14 residues. Losses at the gene ends were 7 bases for V and 3 bases for J; bases not matched to a gene: 9. Looked up from germline, CDR1 is SGHDT and CDR2 is YYEEEE. CDR3 DNA sequence: TGTGCCAGCGTCCAAGTTGACAGGGACTATGGCTACACCTTC. It encodes CASVQVDRDYGYTF.

The chain uses TRBV23-1 and TRBJ1-6; 11 bases are shared with TRBD1. TRBV23-1 is an ORF, and what it does is uncertain. This CDR3 is 17 amino acids long. Unmatched junction bases numbered 8, after V lost 3 bases and J lost 7 bases. The DNA for the CDR3 is TGCGCCAGCAGTCACCCGAATCGGACAGGGGGCAATTCACCCCTCCACTTT. As protein: CASSHPNRTGGNSPLHF.

V gene TRBV29-1 combines with J gene TRBJ1-2; TRBD1 matches 11 bases. The CDR3 runs to 14 residues. The germline CDR1 and CDR2 sequences are SQVTM and ANQGSEA. Trimming took 6 bases from V and 6 from J; bases not matched to a gene: 9. The CDR3 nucleotides read TGCAGCGTCGCTGACGGACAGGGGGCGAATGGCTACACCTTC. Translating gives CSVADGQGANGYTF. The full variable domain, its missing parts supplied by reference TRBV29-1 and TRBJ1-2, is SAVISQKPSRDICQRGTSLTIQCQVDSQVTMMFWYRQQPGQSLTLIATANQGSEATYESGFVIDKFPISRPNLTFSTLTVSNMSPEDSSIYLCSVADGQGANGYTFGSGTRLTVV.

This clone has only a few counts. The chain's CDR3 is CASNPTGTGANVLTF. The CDR3 DNA sequence: TGTGCCAGCAACCCTACAGGGACTGGGGCCAACGTCCTGACTTTC. The chain employs TRBV2 and TRBJ2-6, with D perhaps matching TRBD1 (6 bases). Trimming cost V 7 bases and J 2 bases, with 12 bases left between them. The CDR3 is made up of 15 amino acids. Per the germline V gene, CDR1 is SNHLY and CDR2 is FYNNEI.

The chain couples TRBV15 to TRBJ2-3; D possibly corresponds to TRBD2 (5 bases). The V end lost 2 bases, the J end lost 6 bases, and 15 bases lay between the germline ends. Germline V gene lookup returns CDR1 LNHNV and CDR2 YYDKDF (reference sequence). The CDR3 is 15 residues long. CDR3 in DNA: TGTGCCACCAGCAGACGCCCCCTGTTAGCGGATACGCAGTATTTT. Protein: CATSRRPLLADTQYF.